This TCR beta chain derives from a study of CD8+CD57+ T cells in acquired aplastic anemia. Notes on the study in general: Patients and controls shared under 30 CD8+ CDR3 sequences, highly expressed in patients.

This clonotype was recorded a few times. Its matching antigen is unknown. Genomic DNA was employed as the template in profiling TCR beta VDJ and CDR3. Each CDR3 protein is one row after TCRdb ran MiXCR on the reads. The table records more than 150,000 distinct CDR3 sequences, less than 60% of them present only once. The CDR3 sequence is 15 residues long. Losses at the gene ends were 4 bases for V and 0 bases for J; bases not matched to a gene: 6. CDR1 is GTSNPN, CDR2 SVGIG, per germline (reference sequence). Individuals selected for sequencing had exhibited CD8+CD57+ cell expansion on flow cytometry. This sequence joins TRBV30 and TRBJ2-4; 7 positions agree with TRBD2. The sample taken for sequencing was sorted CD4+, CD8+, or CD8+CD57+ T cells (not recorded which) from PBMCs. The origin of this receptor is a human donor with aplastic anemia. The CDR3 coding sequence is TGTGCCTGGAACCGAGGGAGGGTAGCCAAAAACATTCAGTACTTC. Protein: CAWNRGRVAKNIQYF.